Listed here are 18 T cell receptor beta chains from one sample, sequenced in a study of shared clonotypes between healthy human individuals. The data were produced by immunoSEQ multiplex PCR, yet TCRdb's version contains in-frame clones alone and is incomplete. The sample comprises 300,000 to 400,000 clones, 70% to 75% of which are singletons, and about 10% rests with the top ten. What was sequenced was memory CD4+ T cells sorted from blood. Stated subset: CD45RA-negative fraction. These receptors all stem from a man aged 25 to 40 in good health.

The chain links TRBV7-9 to TRBJ2-1, with D possibly matching TRBD2 (5 bases). Trimming removed 5 bases at V and 3 bases at J, with 8 bases between. The length of the CDR3 is 13 residues. Per germline, CDR1 SEHNR and CDR2 FQNEAQ (reference sequence). Written as DNA, the CDR3 is TGTGCCAGCAGCCAAAGCGGCTACAATGAGCAGTTCTTC. Amino acids: CASSQSGYNEQFF.

This clone showed up just a few times. V is TRBV5-4 and J is TRBJ1-3, with D possibly being TRBD1 (6 bases). Germline V lookup: CDR1 SGHNT, CDR2 YYREEE (reference sequence). The CDR3 is made up of 15 amino acids. Trimming stripped 3 bases from V and 0 bases from J, with 10 bases between. CDR3 in DNA: TGTGCCAGCAGCTCGGGACACCACTCTGGAAACACCATATATTTT. The encoded protein is CASSSGHHSGNTIYF. Drawing the rest from reference TRBV5-4 and TRBJ1-3, the complete variable domain is ETGVTQSPTHLIKTRGQQVTLRCSSQSGHNTVSWYQQALGQGPQFIFQYYREEENGRGNFPPRFSGLQFPNYSSELNVNALELDDSALYLCASSSGHHSGNTIYFGEGSWLTVV.

V is TRBV5-1 and J is TRBJ2-7; D not certain. Germline V lookup: CDR1 SGHRS, CDR2 YFSETQ. Trimming removed 0 bases at V and 2 bases at J, with 9 bases between. The CDR3 spans 14 residues. CDR3 protein: CASSLETVAYEQYF. The CDR3 DNA sequence: TGCGCCAGCAGCTTGGAGACGGTCGCCTACGAGCAGTACTTC.

V and J are TRBV7-2 and TRBJ2-2; possibly TRBD1 for D (5 bases). Trimming removed 2 bases from V and 8 bases from J, with 9 bases in between. The CDR3 sequence is 13 residues long. Germline-derived CDR1 and CDR2 are SGHTA and FQGNSA. The CDR3 nucleotides read TGTGCCAGCAGCTTAAACAGGCAAGGGGAGCTGTTTTTT. This gives the protein CASSLNRQGELFF.

This sequence joins TRBV5-4 and TRBJ2-1; maybe TRBD2 (5 bases). V was clipped by 0 bases and J by 9 bases, with 13 bases between them. This CDR3 region has 14 residues. Germline V gene data show CDR1 as SGHNT and CDR2 as YYREEE (reference sequence). The CDR3 is CASSLEVGGSEQFF. CDR3 in DNA: TGTGCCAGCAGCTTGGAAGTTGGTGGGAGTGAGCAGTTCTTC.

The rearrangement joins TRBV19 to TRBJ1-5, with 9 positions matching TRBD1. CDR3 length: 15 residues. The germline CDR1 and CDR2 sequences are LNHDA and SQIVND (reference sequence). Trimming removed 0 bases from V and 7 bases from J; junction bases left unmatched: 4. The DNA of the CDR3 is TGTGCCAGTAGTATAGAAGGGACAGGGAGGCAGCCCCAGCATTTT. It translates to CASSIEGTGRQPQHF. The whole variable domain, filled in from reference TRBV19 and TRBJ1-5, reads DGGITQSPKYLFRKEGQNVTLSCEQNLNHDAMYWYRQDPGQGLRLIYYSQIVNDFQKGDIAEGYSVSREKKESFPLTVTSAQKNPTAFYLCASSIEGTGRQPQHFGDGTRLSIL.

This clone was seen just once. The V gene is TRBV28, the J gene TRBJ2-2; TRBD1 matches 11 bases. Germline V gives CDR1 MDHEN, CDR2 SYDVKM. J gave up 4 bases and V 7 bases, and 11 bases lay outside the gene matches. The CDR3 has 17 amino acids. CDR3 amino acids: CASTPIEGQGVTGELFF. The CDR3 DNA reads as TGTGCCAGCACTCCAATTGAGGGACAGGGGGTCACCGGGGAGCTGTTTTTT.

The chain links TRBV25-1 to TRBJ2-1; the match to TRBD2 covers 8 bases. This CDR3 contains 16 residues. Losses at the gene ends were 4 bases for V and 1 base for J; bases not matched to a gene: 6. Per the germline V gene, CDR1 is MGHDK and CDR2 is SYGVNS. CDR3 coding DNA: TGTGCCAGCAGTGGGGCCAGCGGGAGTTCCTACAATGAGCAGTTCTTC. As protein: CASSGASGSSYNEQFF. The variable domain in full, with the rest retrieved from reference TRBV25-1 and TRBJ2-1, is EADIYQTPRYLVIGTGKKITLECSQTMGHDKMYWYQQDPGMELHLIHYSYGVNSTEKGDLSSESTVSRIRTEHFPLTLESARPSHTSQYLCASSGASGSSYNEQFFGPGTRLTVL.

In DNA, the CDR3 is TGCGCCAGCAGTGAGTCAAGAGCCTCGCAGTTCTTC. Amino acids: CASSESRASQFF. The chain is built from TRBV10-1 and TRBJ2-1; no definite D call. The V gene lost 0 bases and the J gene lost 12 bases, with 9 bases spanning the gap. This CDR3 comprises 12 residues. Germline V CDR1 and CDR2: WNHNN, SYGVQD (reference sequence).

V gene TRBV7-9 combines with J gene TRBJ2-7, with D possibly TRBD2 on 5 matching bases. With 5 bases removed from V and 0 bases from J, the gap between germline ends came to 14 bases. CDR3 length: 15 amino acids. Germline assignment: CDR1 SEHNR and CDR2 FQNEAQ (reference sequence). CDR3 residues: CASSPERGLSYEQYF. The DNA for the CDR3 is TGTGCCAGCAGCCCCGAGAGAGGACTCTCCTACGAGCAGTACTTC.

The chain carries TRBV30 and TRBJ1-2; D is undetermined. Per the germline V gene, CDR1 is GTSNPN and CDR2 is SVGIG (reference sequence). CDR3 length: 11 residues. Trimming cost V 2 bases and J 5 bases, with 6 bases left between them. In DNA form, the CDR3 reads TGTGCCTGGAGTCCTCAGTATGGCTACACCTTC. It yields the protein CAWSPQYGYTF.

The rearrangement joins TRBV5-1 to TRBJ2-7; D not resolved. Germline V gene data show CDR1 as SGHRS and CDR2 as YFSETQ. The CDR3 loop spans 12 amino acids. V lost 4 bases, J lost 1 base, and 6 bases lay in between. DNA of the CDR3: TGCGCCAGCAGCGCCGAGTCCTACGAGCAGTACTTC. It yields the protein CASSAESYEQYF.

The chain employs TRBV10-2 and TRBJ2-5; D gene ambiguous. CDR1 is WSHSY and CDR2 is SAAADI in the germline V gene. The CDR3 is 14 amino acids. V gave up 0 bases and J gave up 5 bases, with 10 bases separating them. CDR3 DNA: TGCGCCAGCAGTGAGTCTAGAGGCCTCGAGACCCAGTACTTC. Amino acid sequence: CASSESRGLETQYF.

The V call is TRBV10-1, the J call TRBJ2-5, with 7 bases lining up with TRBD1. CDR3 length equals 14 residues. After removal of 5 bases from V and 2 bases from J, the junction contained 5 bases not matched to a gene. Germline lookup yields CDR1 WNHNN and CDR2 SYGVQD (reference sequence). This chain's CDR3 is CASSTGTEQETQYF. CDR3 DNA sequence: TGCGCCAGCAGTACCGGGACAGAACAAGAGACCCAGTACTTC.

This sequence joins TRBV7-8 and TRBJ1-3; no definite D call. Germline CDR1 and CDR2: SGHVS and FQNEAQ. The CDR3 contains 16 residues. Deletions cut 6 bases from V and 1 base from J, with 16 bases between. The CDR3 sequence: CASRTTGPPSGNTIYF. DNA for the CDR3: TGTGCCAGCAGAACTACCGGGCCTCCGTCTGGAAACACCATATATTTT.

The J gene is TRBJ2-2, the V gene TRBV5-6; unclear D gene. The CDR3 loop spans 13 amino acids. V gave up 3 bases and J gave up 5 bases, with 8 bases separating them. The germline V gene encodes CDR1 SGHDT and CDR2 YYEEEE. The CDR3 region has the DNA TGTGCCAGCAGCTCTGGACGGACCGGGGAGCTGTTTTTT. This translates into CASSSGRTGELFF.

This clone was picked up one time. The chain has TRBV7-2 and TRBJ2-7; D is unresolved. Germline V gene lookup returns CDR1 SGHTA and CDR2 FQGNSA. V was trimmed by 0 bases and J by 5 bases, leaving 8 bases between them. The CDR3 is 13 amino acids. CDR3 in amino acids: CASSLARLNEQYF. The CDR3 DNA sequence: TGTGCCAGCAGCTTAGCCAGATTGAACGAGCAGTACTTC.

This chain links TRBV19 with TRBJ2-7, with D perhaps assigned TRBD1 or TRBD2 (5 bases each). V was shortened by 4 bases and J by 2 bases, with 9 bases between the two germline ends. The CDR3 has 13 residues. The V gene's germline CDR1 is LNHDA and CDR2 SQIVND (reference sequence). In nucleotides, the CDR3 is TGTGCCAGTAGTAGGGACCAAACCTACGAGCAGTACTTC. It encodes CASSRDQTYEQYF.